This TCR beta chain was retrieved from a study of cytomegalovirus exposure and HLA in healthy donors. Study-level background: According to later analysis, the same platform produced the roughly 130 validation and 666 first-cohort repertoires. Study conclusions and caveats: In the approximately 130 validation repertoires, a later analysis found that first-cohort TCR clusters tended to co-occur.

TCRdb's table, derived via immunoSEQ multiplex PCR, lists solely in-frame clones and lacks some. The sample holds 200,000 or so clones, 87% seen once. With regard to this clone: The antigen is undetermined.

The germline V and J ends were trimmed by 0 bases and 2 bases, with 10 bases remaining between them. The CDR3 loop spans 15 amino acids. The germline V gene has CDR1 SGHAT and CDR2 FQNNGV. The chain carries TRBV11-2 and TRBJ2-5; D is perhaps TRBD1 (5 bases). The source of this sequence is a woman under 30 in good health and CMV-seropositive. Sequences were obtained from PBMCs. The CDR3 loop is CASSLERQKQETQYF. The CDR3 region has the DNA TGTGCCAGCAGCTTAGAAAGACAGAAGCAAGAGACCCAGTACTTC.